The entry that follows covers one TCR beta chain sequence. These data are taken from a study of shared clonotypes between healthy human individuals. Turning to the study itself: Serving as donors were a couple of women and a few men, whose ages spanned 18 to 49.

Clones were sequenced by immunoSEQ multiplex PCR, and TCRdb holds only the in-frame ones, with some missing. The repertoire consists of about 2 million clones, with roughly 96% occurring once and the leading ten covering roughly 0.13%. The CDR3 sequence is 14 residues long. Germline loops: CDR1 ENHRY, CDR2 SYGVKD. Between the trimmed V and J ends, which lost 5 bases and 0 bases, there was a span of 8 bases. The receptor's source is a man younger than 35 in good health. The rearrangement links TRBV10-3 to TRBJ2-1; possibly TRBD2 for D (6 bases). Input material: naive CD4+ T cells sorted from blood. Subset reported: CD45RA+ positively selected. As DNA, the CDR3 is TGTGCCATCAGTCGGGGGAGCTCCTACAATGAGCAGTTCTTC. This codes for CAISRGSSYNEQFF.